The TCR beta chain under discussion was sequenced for a study of blood T cells in healthy people across ages. Study results and limitations: Across the age range, TCR beta diversity per million T cells fell in a roughly linear way.

V dropped 4 bases and J dropped 3 bases, with 16 bases sitting between them. Germline V gene data show CDR1 as MGHRA and CDR2 as YSYEKL. This CDR3 region has 16 residues. Each sample yielded at least 6.5 million isolated PBMCs. For the second PCR, which ran for roughly 6 to 11 cycles, a sample-barcoded 5' primer and a J-beta primer mix were used. Each CDR3 protein is one row after TCRdb ran MiXCR on the 5' RACE reads. The data contain 700,000 to 850,000 distinct CDR3 sequences, roughly 53% of them seen just once; the ten biggest clones take up approximately 40%. Concerning this clonotype itself: What it recognizes is unknown.

This TCR derives from a man aged 80 or over in good health. Sequenced input: blood. This chain uses TRBV4-1 with TRBJ2-4; D might be TRBD2 (5 bases). The CDR3 DNA reads TGCGCCAGCAGCCGAGTCCCCCTCGGAGGCAAAAACATTCAGTACTTC. This gives the protein CASSRVPLGGKNIQYF.